The 32 T cell receptor beta chains listed next were all sequenced from one sample in a study of T cells in localized non-small cell lung cancer. Produced via immunoSEQ multiplex PCR; TCRdb's table is partial and in-frame only. The table records 61,000 or so clones, 70% to 90% of them present only once. This sample comprised peripheral blood, obtained before any cancer treatment. The receptor source for this set is a woman between 35 and 70 years old with stage I lung adenocarcinoma.

This chain connects TRBV7-2 to TRBJ1-2; a possible D gene is TRBD1 (5 bases). Trimming took off 5 bases at V and 4 bases at J, with 17 bases between the two ends. The germline CDR1 and CDR2 sequences are SGHTA and FQGNSA. The CDR3 covers 15 residues. CDR3 coding DNA: TGTGCCAGCAGCCCGACCACCGGGACGCCCTATGGCTACACCTTC. It is translated as CASSPTTGTPYGYTF.

This clone was observed a single time. The chain joins TRBV5-6 to TRBJ1-5, with no clear D. There are 12 residues in the CDR3. Germline V gives CDR1 SGHDT, CDR2 YYEEEE. Between the trimmed V and J ends, which lost 0 bases and 3 bases, there was a span of 1 base. CDR3 residues: CASSLVNQPQHF. The CDR3 bases are TGTGCCAGCAGCTTGGTCAATCAGCCCCAGCATTTT.

The chain uses TRBV7-2 and TRBJ2-5, with TRBD2 matching over 8 bases. V shed 1 base and J 5 bases; nucleotides not matched to a gene: 9. CDR3 length: 16 residues. CDR1 is SGHTA and CDR2 is FQGNSA in the germline V gene. In DNA, the CDR3 is TGTGCCAGCAGCTTAGATGAATTCGGGGGGGTTGAGACCCAGTACTTC. It yields the protein CASSLDEFGGVETQYF.

V usage is TRBV18 and J usage is TRBJ2-3, with 11 positions matching TRBD2. This CDR3 comprises 18 residues. Germline trimming cut 2 bases from V and 0 bases from J; bases unmatched to any gene: 7. The germline CDR1 and CDR2 sequences are KGHSH and LQKENI. The CDR3 here is CASSPLTSGGPSTDTQYF. The CDR3 bases are TGTGCCAGCTCACCATTAACTAGCGGGGGCCCCAGCACAGATACGCAGTATTTT.

The rearrangement links TRBV19 to TRBJ1-5; D is undetermined. Germline CDR1 LNHDA, CDR2 SQIVND (reference sequence). V was clipped by 6 bases and J by 7 bases, with 19 bases between them. The CDR3 has 15 amino acids. CDR3: CASSPPRLQGQPQHF. CDR3 nucleotide sequence: TGTGCCAGTAGCCCTCCCCGATTACAAGGACAGCCCCAGCATTTT. Filled out from reference TRBV19 and TRBJ1-5, the complete variable domain reads DGGITQSPKYLFRKEGQNVTLSCEQNLNHDAMYWYRQDPGQGLRLIYYSQIVNDFQKGDIAEGYSVSREKKESFPLTVTSAQKNPTAFYLCASSPPRLQGQPQHFGDGTRLSIL.

The genes are TRBV5-1 and TRBJ1-2; 9 nucleotides agree with TRBD1. CDR1 SGHRS and CDR2 YFSETQ come from the germline V gene. Trimming took 0 bases from V and 5 from J; bases not matched to a gene: 5. There are 15 residues in the CDR3. CDR3 loop: CASSLGGQGRYGYTF. CDR3 DNA: TGCGCCAGCAGCTTGGGAGGACAGGGGAGATATGGCTACACCTTC.

The J gene is TRBJ1-2, the V gene TRBV6-4; D perhaps matches TRBD1 (5 bases). This CDR3 is 14 amino acids long. Trimming stripped 8 bases from V and 7 bases from J, with 20 bases between. Germline values: CDR1 MRHNA, CDR2 SNTAGT. DNA of the CDR3: TGTGCCAGCGGACTTCTTCCAGGGTCTGGTGGCTACACCTTC. It yields the protein CASGLLPGSGGYTF.

The sample holds one count of this clone. This sequence joins TRBV18 and TRBJ2-1; possibly TRBD1 for D (5 bases). Per germline, CDR1 KGHSH and CDR2 LQKENI. V lost 6 bases, J lost 0 bases, and 15 bases lay in between. The CDR3 has 16 residues. CDR3: CASSVGPPHSYNEQFF. In nucleotides, the CDR3 is TGTGCCAGCTCCGTGGGGCCGCCCCACTCCTACAATGAGCAGTTCTTC.

The genes are TRBV19 and TRBJ2-4; 10 positions agree with TRBD1. Germline CDR1 LNHDA, CDR2 SQIVND (reference sequence). This CDR3 region has 17 residues. J gave up 4 bases and V 2 bases, and 8 bases lay outside the gene matches. CDR3 DNA: TGTGCCAGTAGTATAAACCGCGTGGGACAGGGGAAAAACATTCAGTACTTC. Translation gives CASSINRVGQGKNIQYF. The full variable domain, completed using reference TRBV19 and TRBJ2-4, is DGGITQSPKYLFRKEGQNVTLSCEQNLNHDAMYWYRQDPGQGLRLIYYSQIVNDFQKGDIAEGYSVSREKKESFPLTVTSAQKNPTAFYLCASSINRVGQGKNIQYFGAGTRLSVL.

The chain is built from TRBV9 and TRBJ2-7; possibly TRBD1 for D (6 bases). Trimming left V 2 bases short and J 0 bases short, with 9 bases between. CDR3 length: 14 amino acids. Germline CDR1 reads SGDLS; CDR2 reads YYNGEE. This chain's CDR3 is CASSVGTLSYEQYF. CDR3 nucleotide sequence: TGTGCCAGCAGCGTCGGGACACTCTCCTACGAGCAGTACTTC. Filled out from reference TRBV9 and TRBJ2-7, the complete variable domain reads DSGVTQTPKHLITATGQRVTLRCSPRSGDLSVYWYQQSLDQGLQFLIQYYNGEERAKGNILERFSAQQFPDLHSELNLSSLELGDSALYFCASSVGTLSYEQYFGPGTRLTVT.

This chain's CDR3 is CASSDSWAGNTEAFF. CDR3 in DNA: TGTGCCAGCAGTGACTCTTGGGCCGGAAACACTGAAGCTTTCTTT. The gene calls are TRBV6-4 and TRBJ1-1; D not certain. Trimming cost V 0 bases and J 2 bases, with 10 bases left between them. In germline, CDR1 is MRHNA, CDR2 SNTAGT. There are 15 residues in the CDR3.

As to this clone: Other DNA sequences within the sample encode an identical CDR3. The chain employs TRBV6-6 and TRBJ2-7, with D unclear. The length of the CDR3 is 12 residues. The ends were cut back, 0 bases at V and 0 bases at J, with 0 bases in the middle. Per the germline V gene, CDR1 is MNHNY and CDR2 is SVGAGI (reference sequence). CDR3 nucleotide sequence: TGTGCCAGCAGTTACTCCTCCTACGAGCAGTACTTC. Amino acids: CASSYSSYEQYF.

The CDR3 DNA sequence: TGTGCCAGCAGCCCCTGGACAGGGACGAATGAGCAGTTCTTC. It is translated as CASSPWTGTNEQFF. This chain uses TRBV7-9 with TRBJ2-1; the match to TRBD1 covers 8 bases. The CDR3 is 14 amino acids. The junction had 7 bases not matched to a gene; V was cut back by 5 bases and J by 7 bases. Germline CDR1 SEHNR, CDR2 FQNEAQ (reference sequence). Full variable domain (missing parts from reference TRBV7-9 and TRBJ2-1): DTGVSQNPRHKITKRGQNVTFRCDPISEHNRLYWYRQTLGQGPEFLTYFQNEAQLEKSRLLSDRFSAERPKGSFSTLEIQRTEQGDSAMYLCASSPWTGTNEQFFGPGTRLTVL.

The chain combines TRBV7-2 with TRBJ2-6; D might be TRBD2 (5 bases). Trimming left V 1 base short and J 1 base short, with 11 bases between. The CDR3 spans 17 residues. Germline lookup yields CDR1 SGHTA and CDR2 FQGNSA. The CDR3 protein is CASSLGTPMSGANVLTF. The CDR3 coding sequence is TGTGCCAGCAGCTTAGGGACTCCGATGTCTGGGGCCAACGTCCTGACTTTC.

The J gene is TRBJ2-1, the V gene TRBV5-1; 8 bases align to TRBD2. With V trimmed by 4 bases and J by 7 bases, 10 bases remained unmatched. Germline CDR1 SGHRS, CDR2 YFSETQ. This CDR3 has 15 residues. CDR3 amino acids: CASSVIAGPANEQFF. The CDR3 coding sequence is TGCGCCAGCAGCGTGATAGCGGGGCCTGCGAATGAGCAGTTCTTC.

DNA for the CDR3: TGTGCCAGCAGCTTACAAGGGGGCGCCCGGTACACCTTC. Amino acid sequence: CASSLQGGARYTF. The genes are TRBV7-2 and TRBJ1-2; TRBD1 matches 7 bases. Germline CDR1 and CDR2: SGHTA and FQGNSA. V lost 2 bases, J lost 11 bases, and 8 bases stayed unmatched. The CDR3 spans 13 residues. Full variable domain (missing parts from reference TRBV7-2 and TRBJ1-2): GAGVSQSPSNKVTEKGKDVELRCDPISGHTALYWYRQSLGQGLEFLIYFQGNSAPDKSGLPSDRFSAERTGGSVSTLTIQRTQQEDSAVYLCASSLQGGARYTFGSGTRLTVV.

The chain carries TRBV5-1 and TRBJ1-5, with a possible D match to TRBD1 (6 bases). The CDR3 totals 16 residues. CDR1 is SGHRS, CDR2 YFSETQ, per germline. V was clipped by 0 bases and J by 2 bases, with 12 bases between them. Written as DNA, the CDR3 is TGCGCCAGCAGCTTGGGAGGGGGGCCCCGCAATCAGCCCCAGCATTTT. This encodes CASSLGGGPRNQPQHF.

V is TRBV5-1 and J is TRBJ2-1, with TRBD1 as a possible D gene (5 bases). In germline, CDR1 is SGHRS, CDR2 YFSETQ. The germline V and J ends were trimmed by 4 bases and 7 bases, with 18 bases remaining between them. CDR3 size: 15 residues. CDR3 amino acids: CASSLGQGSGNEQFF. Here the CDR3 DNA reads TGCGCCAGCAGCCTCGGCCAGGGATCAGGGAATGAGCAGTTCTTC. Looking up the rest from reference TRBV5-1 and TRBJ2-1 gives the full variable domain: KAGVTQTPRYLIKTRGQQVTLSCSPISGHRSVSWYQQTPGQGLQFLFEYFSETQRNKGNFPGRFSGRQFSNSRSEMNVSTLELGDSALYLCASSLGQGSGNEQFFGPGTRLTVL.

The rearrangement links TRBV9 to TRBJ2-7; D is undetermined. The length of the CDR3 is 14 residues. V lost 4 bases to trimming and J lost 2 bases, with 13 bases between them. Germline lookup yields CDR1 SGDLS and CDR2 YYNGEE. CDR3 bases: TGTGCCAGCAGCTTCGGGCCTCAAACCTACGAGCAGTACTTC. It is translated as CASSFGPQTYEQYF.

This clone was found once. The V and J genes are TRBV9 and TRBJ2-7; 8 nucleotides align to TRBD1. V dropped 4 bases and J dropped 5; count of bases not matched to a gene: 11. The germline V gene has CDR1 SGDLS and CDR2 YYNGEE. This CDR3 contains 15 residues. CDR3 protein: CASSFGGQGNHEQYF. The CDR3 DNA sequence: TGTGCCAGCAGCTTTGGAGGACAGGGTAACCACGAGCAGTACTTC.

The chain combines TRBV15 with TRBJ1-5, with 11 bases lining up with TRBD1. CDR1 and CDR2 from the germline V gene are LNHNV and YYDKDF (reference sequence). The length of the CDR3 is 15 residues. V gave up 1 base and J gave up 11 bases; unmatched junction bases: 7. The CDR3 DNA is TGTGCCACCAGCAGAGCGGGACAGGGGGGGTCCGCCCAGCATTTT. This gives the protein CATSRAGQGGSAQHF. The entire variable domain, with the rest obtained from reference TRBV15 and TRBJ1-5, is as follows: DAMVIQNPRYQVTQFGKPVTLSCSQTLNHNVMYWYQQKSSQAPKLLFHYYDKDFNNEADTPDNFQSRRPNTSFCFLDIRSPGLGDTAMYLCATSRAGQGGSAQHFGDGTRLSIL.

The V call is TRBV11-2, the J call TRBJ1-2; tentatively, D is TRBD1 (5 bases). CDR1 and CDR2 (germline): SGHAT, FQNNGV. The CDR3 extends over 14 amino acids. Trimming removed 1 base at V and 12 bases at J, with 18 bases between. The CDR3 is CASSLGGRAHYDTF. CDR3 DNA: TGTGCCAGCAGCTTAGGGGGCAGGGCCCACTATGACACCTTC.

This chain links TRBV19 with TRBJ1-3, with 7 bases identical to TRBD1. CDR1 is LNHDA, CDR2 SQIVND, per germline (reference sequence). This CDR3 region has 17 residues. V trimming: 6 bases; J trimming: 0 bases; junction bases outside the gene matches: 11. The CDR3 loop is CASRREGQASSGNTIYF. The CDR3, as DNA: TGTGCCAGTAGGAGAGAAGGACAGGCGAGCTCTGGAAACACCATATATTTT.

The gene calls are TRBV19 and TRBJ2-2; 8 bases align to TRBD1. This CDR3 spans 14 amino acids. The V segment lost 8 bases and the J segment 6 bases; nucleotides outside the gene matches: 8. Per the germline V gene, CDR1 is LNHDA and CDR2 is SQIVND (reference sequence). The CDR3 sequence: CASSTGAESGELFF. CDR3 sequence (DNA): TGTGCCAGTTCGACAGGGGCGGAGTCCGGGGAGCTGTTTTTT. The full variable domain, completed using reference TRBV19 and TRBJ2-2, is DGGITQSPKYLFRKEGQNVTLSCEQNLNHDAMYWYRQDPGQGLRLIYYSQIVNDFQKGDIAEGYSVSREKKESFPLTVTSAQKNPTAFYLCASSTGAESGELFFGEGSRLTVL.

This rearrangement joins TRBV2 to TRBJ2-1; 13 bases are shared with TRBD2. With V trimmed by 3 bases and J by 7 bases, 3 bases remained unmatched. Germline assignment: CDR1 SNHLY and CDR2 FYNNEI. CDR3 length equals 15 residues. CDR3 amino acids: CASSDTSGGANEQFF. In DNA form, the CDR3 reads TGTGCCAGCAGTGATACTAGCGGGGGGGCGAATGAGCAGTTCTTC.

The chain links TRBV12-5 to TRBJ1-5; no definite D call. The CDR3 is made up of 13 amino acids. Trimming stripped 0 bases from V and 4 bases from J, with 4 bases between. Germline CDR1 LGHNT, CDR2 FRNRAP. CDR3 bases: TGTGCTAGTGGTTTGGTAAATAATCAGCCCCAGCATTTT. This codes for CASGLVNNQPQHF.

This chain links TRBV19 with TRBJ1-5; tentative D call: TRBD1 (6 bases). CDR3 length: 15 residues. The germline V gene encodes CDR1 LNHDA and CDR2 SQIVND (reference sequence). Trimming pared 6 bases from V and 4 bases from J, leaving 16 bases between. CDR3 loop: CASSRGGYMNQPQHF. For the CDR3, the DNA is TGTGCCAGTAGCCGAGGGGGGTATATGAATCAGCCCCAGCATTTT.

In the case of this clone: This CDR3 is also generated by other DNA sequences in the sample. The genes are TRBV6-6 and TRBJ1-2, with TRBD1 matching over 10 bases. The CDR3 has 13 amino acids. V lost 2 bases and J lost 6; bases outside the gene matches: 0. The germline V gene has CDR1 MNHNY and CDR2 SVGAGI (reference sequence). Here the CDR3 reads CASSYGQGDGYTF. In DNA, the CDR3 is TGTGCCAGCAGTTACGGACAGGGGGATGGCTACACCTTC.

CDR3 amino acids: CASSTLGVMNSPLHF. DNA of the CDR3: TGTGCCAGTAGTACTCTCGGGGTGATGAATTCACCCCTCCACTTT. The rearrangement joins TRBV19 to TRBJ1-6; no clear D gene. Germline lookup yields CDR1 LNHDA and CDR2 SQIVND (reference sequence). This CDR3 is built from 15 residues. Trimming pared 4 bases from V and 7 bases from J, leaving 14 bases between.

J is TRBJ1-5 and V is TRBV2; TRBD1 aligns across 8 bases. This CDR3 region has 15 residues. The V gene's germline CDR1 is SNHLY and CDR2 FYNNEI. V lost 7 bases and J lost 3; bases outside the gene matches: 8. This CDR3 reads CASKRDRGYNQPQHF. Written as DNA, the CDR3 is TGTGCCAGCAAGAGAGACAGGGGCTACAATCAGCCCCAGCATTTT.

This chain connects TRBV28 to TRBJ1-5, with 8 nucleotides matching TRBD1. V shed 6 bases, J shed 7 bases, and the junction held 5 bases outside the gene matches. CDR1 MDHEN and CDR2 SYDVKM come from the germline V gene. This CDR3 has 13 residues. The CDR3 sequence: CASSAGGRQPQHF. The CDR3 bases are TGTGCCAGCAGCGCAGGGGGCAGGCAGCCCCAGCATTTT.

A single count supports this clone. The chain is built from TRBV27 and TRBJ2-7; perhaps TRBD1 as D (6 bases). Deletions cut 5 bases from V and 6 bases from J, with 17 bases between. The CDR3 consists of 14 residues. Germline loops: CDR1 MNHEY, CDR2 SMNVEV (reference sequence). CDR3 loop: CASSPRTVVPEQYF. Written as DNA, the CDR3 is TGTGCCAGCAGTCCGCGGACAGTGGTTCCCGAGCAGTACTTC.